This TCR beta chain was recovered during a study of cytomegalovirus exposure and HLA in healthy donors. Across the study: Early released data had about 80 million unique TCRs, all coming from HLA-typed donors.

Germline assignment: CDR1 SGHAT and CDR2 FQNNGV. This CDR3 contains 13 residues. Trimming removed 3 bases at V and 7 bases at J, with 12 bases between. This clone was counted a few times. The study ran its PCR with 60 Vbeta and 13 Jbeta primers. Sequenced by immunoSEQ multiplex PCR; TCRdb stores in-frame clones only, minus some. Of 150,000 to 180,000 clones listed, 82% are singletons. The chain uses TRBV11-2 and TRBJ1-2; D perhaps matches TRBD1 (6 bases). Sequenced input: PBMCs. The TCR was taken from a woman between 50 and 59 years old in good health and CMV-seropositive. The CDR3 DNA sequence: TGTGCCAGCAGCTTGGGGGGGGCTGGTGGCTACACCTTC. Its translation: CASSLGGAGGYTF.